This T cell receptor beta chain was obtained from a study of cytomegalovirus exposure and HLA in healthy donors. Regarding the study as a whole: The only immune exposure information that was available was CMV serostatus. The investigators catalogued 150 to 200 TCR beta chains as cytomegalovirus-associated.

The PCR contained 60 Vbeta and 13 Jbeta primers. Measured with immunoSEQ multiplex PCR; TCRdb has only the in-frame clones, and not every one. This sample has approximately 140,000 clones; 80% occur once, and the top ten carry 5.1%. About this clone itself: Its specificity is not known.

Germline V CDR1 and CDR2: SGHRS, YFSETQ. CDR3 size: 16 residues. V shed 4 bases, J shed 4 bases, and the junction held 8 bases outside the gene matches. The receptor comes from a male donor in good health and CMV-seronegative. The specimen sequenced was PBMCs. The chain links TRBV5-1 to TRBJ2-6; 7 bases fit TRBD1. CDR3 amino acids: CASSVDRPAGANVLTF. CDR3 DNA: TGCGCCAGCAGCGTGGACAGGCCGGCCGGGGCCAACGTCCTGACTTTC.